The 21 T cell receptor beta chains reported below all come from one sample, sequenced in a study of cytomegalovirus exposure and HLA in healthy donors. This PCR relied on a set of 60 Vbeta primers and 13 Jbeta primers. The table came from immunoSEQ multiplex PCR; TCRdb's copy has only in-frame clones and leaves some out. The table has about 98,000 clones, 80% to 90% seen once; the top ten hold approximately 1.4%. Sequences were obtained from PBMCs. The receptor source for this set is a man in his forties in good health and CMV-seronegative.

V is TRBV5-1 and J is TRBJ2-7; D call uncertain. The V gene's germline CDR1 is SGHRS and CDR2 YFSETQ. The CDR3 loop spans 11 amino acids. The V and J ends lost 4 bases and 1 base respectively, with 3 bases between them. For the CDR3, the DNA is TGCGCCAGCAGCCAATCCTACGAGCAGTACTTC. As protein: CASSQSYEQYF.

The V and J genes are TRBV10-3 and TRBJ1-2; D call uncertain. The CDR3 contains 13 residues. The V end was cut by 2 bases, the J end by 4 bases, with 8 bases between. CDR1 and CDR2 from the germline V gene are ENHRY and SYGVKD. For the CDR3, the DNA is TGTGCCATCAGTGAGGAAAACAGCTATGGCTACACCTTC. Translation: CAISEENSYGYTF.

V and J are TRBV5-1 and TRBJ1-4; 7 bases line up with TRBD1. The CDR3 extends over 15 amino acids. V shed 4 bases, J shed 4 bases, and the junction held 7 bases outside the gene matches. The germline V gene has CDR1 SGHRS and CDR2 YFSETQ. The CDR3, as DNA: TGCGCCAGCAGCCCGGGACAGAATAATAATGAAAAACTGTTTTTT. Translating it yields CASSPGQNNNEKLFF.

V is TRBV9 and J is TRBJ2-5; TRBD2 aligns across 16 bases. CDR1 and CDR2 from the germline V gene are SGDLS and YYNGEE. CDR3 size: 19 residues. V lost 4 bases to trimming and J lost 4 bases; unmatched junction nucleotides: 13. The DNA of the CDR3 is TGTGCCAGCAGCCCCGGGACTAGCGGGGGGGCCGGCGCCGGAGAGACCCAGTACTTC. Translation gives CASSPGTSGGAGAGETQYF.

The chain is built from TRBV4-1 and TRBJ1-2, with a tentative D call TRBD1 (6 bases). There are 16 residues in the CDR3. Looked up from germline, CDR1 is MGHRA and CDR2 is YSYEKL. V was clipped by 1 base and J by 5 bases, with 17 bases between them. The CDR3: CASSQGRGAREYGYTF. DNA for the CDR3: TGCGCCAGCAGCCAAGGGCGGGGGGCCCGGGAGTATGGCTACACCTTC.

The chain couples TRBV19 to TRBJ2-2; perhaps TRBD1 as D (6 bases). The CDR3 sequence is 17 residues long. CDR1 LNHDA and CDR2 SQIVND come from the germline V gene (reference sequence). Trimming cost V 5 bases and J 0 bases, with 16 bases left between them. This CDR3 is CASSRAFGQTNTGELFF. CDR3 DNA sequence: TGTGCCAGTAGTCGCGCCTTCGGACAGACGAACACCGGGGAGCTGTTTTTT. Drawing the rest from reference TRBV19 and TRBJ2-2, the complete variable domain is DGGITQSPKYLFRKEGQNVTLSCEQNLNHDAMYWYRQDPGQGLRLIYYSQIVNDFQKGDIAEGYSVSREKKESFPLTVTSAQKNPTAFYLCASSRAFGQTNTGELFFGEGSRLTVL.

The V and J genes are TRBV27 and TRBJ2-7, with TRBD1 as a possible D gene (5 bases). Germline-derived CDR1 and CDR2 are MNHEY and SMNVEV (reference sequence). This CDR3 is built from 12 residues. V was cut by 5 bases and J by 1 base, with 6 bases left in between. The CDR3 nucleotides are TGTGCCAGCAGTCAGGGATCCTACGAGCAGTACTTC. Translating it yields CASSQGSYEQYF.

This chain joins TRBV19 and TRBJ1-1; D gene uncertain. The CDR3 has 14 amino acids. The germline V gene has CDR1 LNHDA and CDR2 SQIVND (reference sequence). Trimming took off 6 bases at V and 3 bases at J, with 14 bases between the two ends. The CDR3 here is CASRLRRVDTEAFF. The CDR3 coding sequence is TGTGCCAGTAGGCTCAGGAGGGTCGACACTGAAGCTTTCTTT. Drawing the rest from reference TRBV19 and TRBJ1-1, the complete variable domain is DGGITQSPKYLFRKEGQNVTLSCEQNLNHDAMYWYRQDPGQGLRLIYYSQIVNDFQKGDIAEGYSVSREKKESFPLTVTSAQKNPTAFYLCASRLRRVDTEAFFGQGTRLTVV.

The chain carries TRBV19 and TRBJ2-2, with a possible D match to TRBD1 (6 bases). V was cut by 7 bases and J by 7 bases, with 22 bases left in between. CDR1 is LNHDA, CDR2 SQIVND, per germline (reference sequence). The CDR3 contains 16 residues. This CDR3 is CASNNIWDKSGGELFF. The CDR3 DNA follows: TGTGCCAGTAACAACATATGGGACAAGTCGGGCGGGGAGCTGTTTTTT. Together with reference TRBV19 and TRBJ2-2, the CDR3 gives the full variable domain: DGGITQSPKYLFRKEGQNVTLSCEQNLNHDAMYWYRQDPGQGLRLIYYSQIVNDFQKGDIAEGYSVSREKKESFPLTVTSAQKNPTAFYLCASNNIWDKSGGELFFGEGSRLTVL.

The V call is TRBV2, the J call TRBJ2-2; 10 positions match TRBD2. The V and J ends lost 5 bases and 6 bases, in that order; junction bases with no gene match: 6. Germline V gene sequence: CDR1 SNHLY, CDR2 FYNNEI. The CDR3 is made up of 15 amino acids. The CDR3 DNA sequence: TGTGCCAGCAGTCGTCGGACTAGCGGTCCCGGGGAGCTGTTTTTT. It encodes CASSRRTSGPGELFF.

V and J are TRBV6-6 and TRBJ2-2; possible D gene TRBD1, 5 bases. Germline loops: CDR1 MNHNY, CDR2 SVGAGI (reference sequence). The length of the CDR3 is 16 residues. V was shortened by 5 bases and J by 7 bases, with 20 bases between the two germline ends. Here the CDR3 DNA reads TGTGCCAGCAGTCTCCGACACGGCAGGGAAGGCGGGGAGCTGTTTTTT. This encodes CASSLRHGREGGELFF.

This chain connects TRBV11-2 to TRBJ1-1; D unresolved. Germline CDR1 is SGHAT and CDR2 is FQNNGV. V was cut by 3 bases and J by 4 bases, with 12 bases left in between. The CDR3 loop spans 14 amino acids. This chain's CDR3 is CASSLRTGSTEAFF. CDR3 bases: TGTGCCAGCAGCTTGCGGACCGGGAGCACTGAAGCTTTCTTT. The entire variable domain, with the rest obtained from reference TRBV11-2 and TRBJ1-1, is as follows: EAGVAQSPRYKIIEKRQSVAFWCNPISGHATLYWYQQILGQGPKLLIQFQNNGVVDDSQLPKDRFSAERLKGVDSTLKIQPAKLEDSAVYLCASSLRTGSTEAFFGQGTRLTVV.

The chain links TRBV12-5 to TRBJ2-3; a possible D gene is TRBD1 (5 bases). The ends were cut back, 1 base at V and 2 bases at J, with 16 bases in the middle. The CDR3 covers 17 residues. Germline values: CDR1 LGHNT, CDR2 FRNRAP. CDR3: CASGLEKKTGDTDTQYF. As DNA, the CDR3 is TGTGCTAGTGGTTTGGAAAAGAAAACAGGTGACACAGATACGCAGTATTTT.

This clone came up once. V is TRBV18 and J is TRBJ2-2; 7 positions match TRBD1. The germline V gene encodes CDR1 KGHSH and CDR2 LQKENI. J was trimmed by 2 bases and V by 8 bases; bases with no gene match: 5. The CDR3 runs 14 residues. CDR3 region: CASRRQGNTGELFF. DNA of the CDR3: TGTGCCAGCCGGAGACAGGGCAACACCGGGGAGCTGTTTTTT.

The genes are TRBV5-1 and TRBJ1-1, with 7 bases fitting TRBD1. Germline V gives CDR1 SGHRS, CDR2 YFSETQ. The V gene end was trimmed by 0 bases and the J gene end by 4 bases; junction bases not matched to a gene: 12. This CDR3 region has 17 residues. CDR3 sequence reads: CASSLVGGGQGGTEAFF. The CDR3 nucleotides are TGCGCCAGCAGCTTGGTGGGCGGTGGTCAGGGGGGCACTGAAGCTTTCTTT.

This clone occurred a few times. The chain is built from TRBV9 and TRBJ2-5; 7 nucleotides match TRBD1. The CDR3 contains 14 residues. The junction had 4 bases not matched to a gene; V was cut back by 3 bases and J by 2 bases. The germline gives CDR1 SGDLS, CDR2 YYNGEE. This CDR3 reads CASSARQGQETQYF. DNA for the CDR3: TGTGCCAGCAGCGCACGACAGGGACAAGAGACCCAGTACTTC.

The chain carries TRBV7-2 and TRBJ1-6; D is unclear. V lost 8 bases, J lost 7 bases, and 15 bases lay in between. There are 14 residues in the CDR3. Germline CDR1 reads SGHTA; CDR2 reads FQGNSA. The CDR3 here is CASRRLGMNSPLHF. Here the CDR3 DNA reads TGTGCCAGCCGGAGGCTTGGCATGAATTCACCCCTCCACTTT.

The gene calls are TRBV5-4 and TRBJ1-6; the match to TRBD1 covers 8 bases. The CDR3 is made up of 15 amino acids. From germline, CDR1 is SGHNT and CDR2 YYREEE (reference sequence). After removal of 5 bases from V and 8 bases from J, the junction contained 9 bases not matched to a gene. CDR3 DNA: TGTGCCAGCAGTACCGGGGACAGGTCTGATTCACCCCTCCACTTT. Translated, it gives CASSTGDRSDSPLHF.

The chain has TRBV6-1 and TRBJ2-2, with 10 bases fitting TRBD1. The germline V gene has CDR1 MNHNS and CDR2 SASEGT. V lost 8 bases and J lost 5; bases outside the gene matches: 2. This CDR3 contains 13 residues. In DNA form, the CDR3 reads TGTGCCAGCTGGACAGGGGGTACCGGGGAGCTGTTTTTT. As protein: CASWTGGTGELFF.

The chain employs TRBV6-1 and TRBJ2-7; 8 positions match TRBD2. The ends lost 4 bases at V and 2 bases at J; junction bases unmatched: 7. The CDR3 is 15 amino acids. Germline V gene data show CDR1 as MNHNS and CDR2 as SASEGT. The DNA for the CDR3 is TGTGCCAGCAGTGCCTCGGGGGGGGTCGCCTACGAGCAGTACTTC. It translates to CASSASGGVAYEQYF.

J is TRBJ1-1 and V is TRBV18; 9 bases map to TRBD1. J lost 8 bases, V lost 0 bases, and 7 bases had no gene match. Germline loops: CDR1 KGHSH, CDR2 LQKENI. CDR3 size: 15 residues. The CDR3 is CASSPPGTGSREAFF. CDR3 coding DNA: TGTGCCAGCTCACCACCCGGGACAGGGAGTCGAGAAGCTTTCTTT.